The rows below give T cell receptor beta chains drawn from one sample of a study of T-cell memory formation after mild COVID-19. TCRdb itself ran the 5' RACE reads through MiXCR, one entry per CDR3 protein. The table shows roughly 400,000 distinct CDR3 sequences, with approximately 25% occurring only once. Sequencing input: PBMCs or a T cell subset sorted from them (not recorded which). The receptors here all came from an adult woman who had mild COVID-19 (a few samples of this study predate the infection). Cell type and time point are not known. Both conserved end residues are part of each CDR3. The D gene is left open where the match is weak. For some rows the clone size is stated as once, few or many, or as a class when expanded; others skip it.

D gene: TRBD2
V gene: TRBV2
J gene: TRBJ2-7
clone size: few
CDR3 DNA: TGTGCCAGCACGGAGCGGGGGGCGACCTACGAGCAGTACTTC
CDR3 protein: CASTERGATYEQYF

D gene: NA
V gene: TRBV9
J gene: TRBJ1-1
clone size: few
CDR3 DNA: TGTGCCAGCCGTCCGGGTGGTGACACTGAAGCTTTCTTT
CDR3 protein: CASRPGGDTEAFF

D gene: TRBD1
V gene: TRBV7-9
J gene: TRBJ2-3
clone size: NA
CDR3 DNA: TGTGCCAGCAGCTTGACAGGGTTGGACACAGATACGCAGTATTTT
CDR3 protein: CASSLTGLDTDTQYF

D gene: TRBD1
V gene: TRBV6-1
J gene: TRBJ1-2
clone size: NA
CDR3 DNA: TGTGCCGGACACAGGGACAGGGAAAATGGCTACACCTTC
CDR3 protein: CAGHRDRENGYTF

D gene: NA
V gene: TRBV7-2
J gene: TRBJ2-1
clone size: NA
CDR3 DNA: TGTGCCAGCAGCTGGACCAACAATGAGCAGTTCTTC
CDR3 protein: CASSWTNNEQFF

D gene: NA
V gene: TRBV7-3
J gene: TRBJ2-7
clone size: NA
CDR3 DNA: TGTGCCAGCAGAGCCAGGGCCCACGAGCAGTACTTC
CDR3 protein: CASRARAHEQYF

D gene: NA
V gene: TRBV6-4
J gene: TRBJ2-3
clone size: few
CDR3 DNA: TGTGCCAGCAGTGACTCGTTGGACACAGATACGCAGTATTTT
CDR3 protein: CASSDSLDTDTQYF

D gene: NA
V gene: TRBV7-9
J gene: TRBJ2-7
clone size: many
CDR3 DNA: TGTGCCAGCAGCTTGCCGCCCCACTACGAGCAGTACTTC
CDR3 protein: CASSLPPHYEQYF

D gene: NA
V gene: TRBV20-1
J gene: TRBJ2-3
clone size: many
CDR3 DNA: TGCAGTGGAACCGCGAACACTCACACAGATACGCAGTATTTT
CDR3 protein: CSGTANTHTDTQYF

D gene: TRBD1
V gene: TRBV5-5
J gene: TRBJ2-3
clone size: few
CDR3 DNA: TGTGCCAGCAGCTTGGGATCTACAGGGGGCGCGGCGCAGTATTTT
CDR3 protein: CASSLGSTGGAAQYF